This TCR beta chain was retrieved from a study of cytomegalovirus exposure and HLA in healthy donors. Study findings and constraints: Most of the CMV-associated TCR beta chains (in a later analysis) appeared to be HLA-restricted.

The count of this clone is one. Its antigen is still unknown. Amplification used 60 Vbeta primers and 13 Jbeta primers. Assay used: immunoSEQ multiplex PCR; TCRdb lists only in-frame clones, some missing. The table records more than 110,000 clones, over 70% of them present only once. CDR1 is SGHRS and CDR2 is YFSETQ in the germline V gene. The ends lost 0 bases at V and 1 base at J; junction bases unmatched: 4. This CDR3 is built from 17 residues. The chain couples TRBV5-1 to TRBJ2-3, with 11 bases aligning to TRBD2. This clonotype was sampled from a male donor in good health and CMV-seronegative. Sequencing was done on a sample of PBMCs. CDR3 sequence reads: CASSLGPLAGGTDTQYF. CDR3 bases: TGCGCCAGCAGCTTGGGCCCACTAGCGGGGGGCACAGATACGCAGTATTTT.